The clone carrying this T cell receptor beta chain was seen a single time. What it recognizes is unknown. The sample comes from a study of cytotoxic CD8 clonotypes in ibrutinib-treated CLL. About the study: The patients, about ten relapsed/refractory and roughly 15 treatment-naive, included 17 who were IGHV unmutated.

The repertoire was sequenced with immunoSEQ multiplex PCR; TCRdb's copy has only in-frame clones and lacks some. Of some 140,000 clones listed, around 90% were seen once; the top ten hold 11%. Germline V gene data show CDR1 as KGHSH and CDR2 as LQKENI. V lost 3 bases to trimming and J lost 2 bases, with 11 bases between them. The CDR3 runs 14 residues. General study points: Clonality increased with ibrutinib response but returned toward baseline at progression.

The starting material was PBMCs, obtained after 12 months of ibrutinib treatment. The receptor comes from a human donor with chronic lymphocytic leukemia. V usage is TRBV18 and J usage is TRBJ2-7, with D hard to call. The CDR3 sequence: CASSPVRTTYEQYF. CDR3 DNA: TGTGCCAGCTCACCCGTCCGGACCACCTACGAGCAGTACTTC.